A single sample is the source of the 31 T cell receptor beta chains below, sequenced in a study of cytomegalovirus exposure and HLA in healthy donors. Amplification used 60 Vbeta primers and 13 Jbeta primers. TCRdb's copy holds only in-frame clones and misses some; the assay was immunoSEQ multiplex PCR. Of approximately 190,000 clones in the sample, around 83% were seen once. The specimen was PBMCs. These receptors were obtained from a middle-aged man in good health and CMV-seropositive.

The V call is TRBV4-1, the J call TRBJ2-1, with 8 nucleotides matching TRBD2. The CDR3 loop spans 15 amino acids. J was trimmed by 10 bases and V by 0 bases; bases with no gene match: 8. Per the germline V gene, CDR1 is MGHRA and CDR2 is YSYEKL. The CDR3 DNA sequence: TGCGCCAGCAGCCAAGATGCCGGGACTAGGTGGGAGCAGTTCTTC. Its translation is CASSQDAGTRWEQFF.

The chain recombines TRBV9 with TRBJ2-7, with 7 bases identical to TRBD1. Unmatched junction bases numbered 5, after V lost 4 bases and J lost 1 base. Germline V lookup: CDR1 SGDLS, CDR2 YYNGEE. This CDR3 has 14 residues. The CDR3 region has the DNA TGTGCCAGCAGCAGGGGGCGCGGGTCCTACGAGCAGTACTTC. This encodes CASSRGRGSYEQYF.

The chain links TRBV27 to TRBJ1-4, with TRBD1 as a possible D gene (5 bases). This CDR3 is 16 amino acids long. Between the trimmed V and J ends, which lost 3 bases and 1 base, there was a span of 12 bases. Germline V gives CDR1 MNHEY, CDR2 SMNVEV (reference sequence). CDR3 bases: TGTGCCAGCAGTTTTGCAGGGTCCGTAACTAATGAAAAACTGTTTTTT. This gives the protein CASSFAGSVTNEKLFF.

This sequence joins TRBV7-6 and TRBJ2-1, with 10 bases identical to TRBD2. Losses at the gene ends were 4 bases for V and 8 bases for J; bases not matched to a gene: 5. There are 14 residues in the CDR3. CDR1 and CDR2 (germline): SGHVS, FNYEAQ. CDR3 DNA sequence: TGTGCCAGCAGCTCTAGCGGGAGAGGCGATGAGCAGTTCTTC. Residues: CASSSSGRGDEQFF.

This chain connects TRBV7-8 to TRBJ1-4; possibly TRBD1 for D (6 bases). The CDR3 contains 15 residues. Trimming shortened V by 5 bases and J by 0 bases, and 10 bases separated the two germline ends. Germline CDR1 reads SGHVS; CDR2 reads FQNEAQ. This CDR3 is CASSPDRTTNEKLFF. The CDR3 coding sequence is TGTGCCAGCAGCCCCGACAGGACAACTAATGAAAAACTGTTTTTT.

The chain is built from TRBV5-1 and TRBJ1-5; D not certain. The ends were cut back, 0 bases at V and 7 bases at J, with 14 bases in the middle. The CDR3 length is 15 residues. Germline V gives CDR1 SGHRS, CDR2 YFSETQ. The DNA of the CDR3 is TGCGCCAGCAGCTTGGCTCCGGGAGGCGAGCAGCCCCAGCATTTT. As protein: CASSLAPGGEQPQHF.

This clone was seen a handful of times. The CDR3 region has the DNA TGTGCCAGCAACTATGGAGAGGGCTTCTACGAGCAGTACTTC. This encodes CASNYGEGFYEQYF. This chain connects TRBV2 to TRBJ2-7, with D possibly matching TRBD2 (5 bases). The length of the CDR3 is 14 residues. The germline V and J ends were trimmed by 7 bases and 3 bases, with 16 bases remaining between them. Germline loops: CDR1 SNHLY, CDR2 FYNNEI.

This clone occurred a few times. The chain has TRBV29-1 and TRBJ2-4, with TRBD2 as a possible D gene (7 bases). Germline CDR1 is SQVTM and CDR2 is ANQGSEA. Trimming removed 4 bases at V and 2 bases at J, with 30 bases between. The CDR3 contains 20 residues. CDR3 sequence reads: CSVGEGTLSGIEVSKNIQYF. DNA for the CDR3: TGCAGCGTTGGGGAGGGGACATTAAGCGGGATAGAGGTTTCCAAAAACATTCAGTACTTC.

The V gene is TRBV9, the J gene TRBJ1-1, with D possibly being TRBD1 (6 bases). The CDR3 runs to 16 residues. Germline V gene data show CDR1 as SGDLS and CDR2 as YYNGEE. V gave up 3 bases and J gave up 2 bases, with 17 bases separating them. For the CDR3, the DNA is TGTGCCAGCAGCGAGGCCCACCGGACAGAAAACACTGAAGCTTTCTTT. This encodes CASSEAHRTENTEAFF.

CDR3 DNA: TGTGCCAGCATTCCGGTAGCCAAAAACATTCAGTACTTC. Protein: CASIPVAKNIQYF. V gene TRBV6-1 combines with J gene TRBJ2-4; the D is unclear. V dropped 7 bases and J dropped 0 bases, with 7 bases sitting between them. This CDR3 has 13 amino acids. From germline, CDR1 is MNHNS and CDR2 SASEGT.

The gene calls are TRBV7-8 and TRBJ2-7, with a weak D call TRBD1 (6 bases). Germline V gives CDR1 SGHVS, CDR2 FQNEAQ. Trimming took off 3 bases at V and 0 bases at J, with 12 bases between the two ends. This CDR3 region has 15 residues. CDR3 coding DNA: TGTGCCAGCAGCTTTTACAGGGACCTCTCCTACGAGCAGTACTTC. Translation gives CASSFYRDLSYEQYF.

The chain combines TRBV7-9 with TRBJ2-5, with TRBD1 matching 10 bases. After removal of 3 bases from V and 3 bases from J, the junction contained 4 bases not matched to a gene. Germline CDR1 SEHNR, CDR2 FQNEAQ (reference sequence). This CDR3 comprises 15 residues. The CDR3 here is CASSFGGTGEETQYF. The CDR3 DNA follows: TGTGCCAGCAGCTTTGGTGGGACAGGGGAAGAGACCCAGTACTTC.

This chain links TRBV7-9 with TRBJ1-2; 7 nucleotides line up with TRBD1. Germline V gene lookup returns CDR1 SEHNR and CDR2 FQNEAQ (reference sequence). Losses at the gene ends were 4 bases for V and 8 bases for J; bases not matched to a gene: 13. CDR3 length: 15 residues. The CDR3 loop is CASSSSSGGSNGYTF. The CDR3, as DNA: TGTGCCAGCAGCTCCTCGTCAGGGGGGAGTAACGGCTACACCTTC.

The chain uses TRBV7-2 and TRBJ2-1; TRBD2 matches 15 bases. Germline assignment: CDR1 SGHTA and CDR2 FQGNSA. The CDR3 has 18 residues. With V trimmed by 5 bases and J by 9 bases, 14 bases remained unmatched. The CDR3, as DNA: TGTGCCAGCAGCCGTCCCCCCCGGGGACTAGCGGGAGGACCTGAGCAGTTCTTC. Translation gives CASSRPPRGLAGGPEQFF.

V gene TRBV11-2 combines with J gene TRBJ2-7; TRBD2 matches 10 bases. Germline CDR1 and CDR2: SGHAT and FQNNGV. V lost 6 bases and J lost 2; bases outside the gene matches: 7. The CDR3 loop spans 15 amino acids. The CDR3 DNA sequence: TGTGCCAGCAGACAAGCTAGCGGGAGAACCTACGAGCAGTACTTC. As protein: CASRQASGRTYEQYF.

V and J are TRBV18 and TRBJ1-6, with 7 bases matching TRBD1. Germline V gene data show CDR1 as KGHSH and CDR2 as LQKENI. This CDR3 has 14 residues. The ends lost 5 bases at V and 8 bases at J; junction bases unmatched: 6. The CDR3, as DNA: TGTGCCAGCTCAACCCGGGACAGAGATTCACCCCTCCACTTT. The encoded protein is CASSTRDRDSPLHF.

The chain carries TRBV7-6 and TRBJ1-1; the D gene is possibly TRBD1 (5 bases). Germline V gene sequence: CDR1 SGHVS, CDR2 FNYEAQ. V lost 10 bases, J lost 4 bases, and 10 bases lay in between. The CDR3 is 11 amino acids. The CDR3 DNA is TGTGCCACATCTGGGGCCACTGAAGCTTTCTTT. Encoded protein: CATSGATEAFF.

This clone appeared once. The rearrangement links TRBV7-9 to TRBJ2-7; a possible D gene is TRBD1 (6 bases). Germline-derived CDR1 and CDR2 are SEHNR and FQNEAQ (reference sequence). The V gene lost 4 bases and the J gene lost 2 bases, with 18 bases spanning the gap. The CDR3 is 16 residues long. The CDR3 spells CASSSGVAGLPYEQYF. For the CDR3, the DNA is TGTGCCAGCAGCTCAGGGGTGGCAGGGCTTCCCTACGAGCAGTACTTC.

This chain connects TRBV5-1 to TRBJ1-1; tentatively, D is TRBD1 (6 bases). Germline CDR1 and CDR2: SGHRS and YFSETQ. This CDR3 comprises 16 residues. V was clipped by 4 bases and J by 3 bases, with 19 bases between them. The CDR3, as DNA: TGCGCCAGCAGCGTGAATTCGGGACACTCGGACACTGAAGCTTTCTTT. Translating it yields CASSVNSGHSDTEAFF.

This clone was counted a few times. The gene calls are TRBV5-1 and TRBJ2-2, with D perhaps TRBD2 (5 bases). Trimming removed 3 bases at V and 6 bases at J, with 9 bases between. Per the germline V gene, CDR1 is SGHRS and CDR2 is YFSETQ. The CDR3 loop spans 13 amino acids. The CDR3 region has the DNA TGCGCCAGCAGCTCCGACGGGGCCGGGGAGCTGTTTTTT. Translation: CASSSDGAGELFF.

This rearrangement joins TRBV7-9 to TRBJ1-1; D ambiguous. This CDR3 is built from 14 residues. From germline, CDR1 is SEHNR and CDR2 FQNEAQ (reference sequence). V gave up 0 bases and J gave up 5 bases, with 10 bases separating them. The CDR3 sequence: CASSLAGTTTEAFF. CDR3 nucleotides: TGTGCCAGCAGCTTAGCCGGCACGACAACTGAAGCTTTCTTT.

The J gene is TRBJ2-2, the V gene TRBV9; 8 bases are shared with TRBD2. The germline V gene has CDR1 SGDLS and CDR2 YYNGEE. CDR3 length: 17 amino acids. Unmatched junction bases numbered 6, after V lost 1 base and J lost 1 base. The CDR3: CASSVSILAVNTGELFF. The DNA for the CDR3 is TGTGCCAGCAGCGTATCGATACTAGCGGTGAACACCGGGGAGCTGTTTTTT.

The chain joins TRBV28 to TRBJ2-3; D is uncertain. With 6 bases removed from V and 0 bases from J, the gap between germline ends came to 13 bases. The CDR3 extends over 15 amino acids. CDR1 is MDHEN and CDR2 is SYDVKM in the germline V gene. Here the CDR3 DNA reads TGTGCCAGCAGCTCAAAGGCAGGAAGCACAGATACGCAGTATTTT. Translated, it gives CASSSKAGSTDTQYF.

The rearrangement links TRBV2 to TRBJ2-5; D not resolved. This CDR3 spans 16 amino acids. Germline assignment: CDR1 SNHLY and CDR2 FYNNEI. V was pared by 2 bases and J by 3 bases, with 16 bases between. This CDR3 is CASSELTEPLKETQYF. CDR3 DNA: TGTGCCAGCAGTGAACTAACAGAACCTCTTAAAGAGACCCAGTACTTC.

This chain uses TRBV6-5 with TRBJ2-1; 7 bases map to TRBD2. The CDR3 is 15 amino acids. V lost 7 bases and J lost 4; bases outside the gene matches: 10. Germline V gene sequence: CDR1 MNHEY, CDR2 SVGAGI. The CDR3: CASTPYSGFYNEQFF. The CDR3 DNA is TGTGCCAGCACACCCTATAGCGGGTTTTACAATGAGCAGTTCTTC.

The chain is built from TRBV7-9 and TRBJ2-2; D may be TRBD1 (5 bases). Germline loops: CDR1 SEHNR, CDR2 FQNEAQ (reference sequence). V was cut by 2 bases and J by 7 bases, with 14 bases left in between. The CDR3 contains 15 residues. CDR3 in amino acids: CASSLPQGRRGELFF. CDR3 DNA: TGTGCCAGCAGCTTACCCCAGGGTAGGCGCGGGGAGCTGTTTTTT.

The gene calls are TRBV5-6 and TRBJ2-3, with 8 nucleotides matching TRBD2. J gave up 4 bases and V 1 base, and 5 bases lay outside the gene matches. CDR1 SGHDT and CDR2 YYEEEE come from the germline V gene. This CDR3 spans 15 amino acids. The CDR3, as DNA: TGTGCCAGCAGCTTGACGGGAGGGCCGTCAGATACGCAGTATTTT. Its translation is CASSLTGGPSDTQYF.

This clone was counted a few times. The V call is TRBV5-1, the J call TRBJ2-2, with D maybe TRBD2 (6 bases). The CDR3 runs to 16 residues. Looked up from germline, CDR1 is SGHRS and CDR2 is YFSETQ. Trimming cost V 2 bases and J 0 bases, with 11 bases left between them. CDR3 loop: CASSFGGGTNTGELFF. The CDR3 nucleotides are TGCGCCAGCAGCTTCGGTGGAGGGACGAACACCGGGGAGCTGTTTTTT.

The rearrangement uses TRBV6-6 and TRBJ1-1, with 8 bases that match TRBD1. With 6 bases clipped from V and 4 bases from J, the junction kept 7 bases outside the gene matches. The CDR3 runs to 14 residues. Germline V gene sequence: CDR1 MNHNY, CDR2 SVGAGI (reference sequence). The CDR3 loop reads CASRTGGRGTEAFF. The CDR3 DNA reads TGTGCCAGCAGAACAGGGGGTAGGGGCACTGAAGCTTTCTTT.

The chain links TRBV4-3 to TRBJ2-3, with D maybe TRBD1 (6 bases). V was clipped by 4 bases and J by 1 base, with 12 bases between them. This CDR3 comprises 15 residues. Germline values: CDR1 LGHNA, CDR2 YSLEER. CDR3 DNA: TGCGCCAGCAGCCGTATAGGGGGAGGCACAGATACGCAGTATTTT. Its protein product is CASSRIGGGTDTQYF.

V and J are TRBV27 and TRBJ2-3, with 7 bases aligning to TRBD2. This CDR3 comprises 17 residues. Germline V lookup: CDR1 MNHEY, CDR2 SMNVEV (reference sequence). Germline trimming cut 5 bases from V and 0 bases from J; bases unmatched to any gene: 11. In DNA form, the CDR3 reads TGTGCCAGCAGTGCTAGCGGACACCCATCTAGCACAGATACGCAGTATTTT. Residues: CASSASGHPSSTDTQYF.